The 28 T cell receptor beta chains below all came from one sample that was sequenced in a study of T cell repertoires in cytomegalovirus infection. No antigen has been identified for these receptors. TCRdb reprocessed the reads with MiXCR, giving one entry per CDR3 protein. The sample includes more than 250,000 distinct CDR3 sequences, around 25% of them seen just once. The source was cultured PBMCs, collected from culture after CMV antigen stimulation. The receptors shown here come from a human donor in good health (CMV status not recorded). Some clones in this sample may be carry-over from other donors' samples.

The table lists this clonotype with many counts. The chain couples TRBV7-2 to TRBJ2-5; 12 positions agree with TRBD2. CDR1 and CDR2 from the germline V gene are SGHTA and FQGNSA. The CDR3 is made up of 15 amino acids. V lost 4 bases, J lost 6 bases, and 6 bases stayed unmatched. Here the CDR3 DNA reads TGTGCCAGCAGCTCGGAGCTAGCGGGAGGGCAGACCCAGTACTTC. It codes for CASSSELAGGQTQYF. Filled out from reference TRBV7-2 and TRBJ2-5, the complete variable domain reads GAGVSQSPSNKVTEKGKDVELRCDPISGHTALYWYRQSLGQGLEFLIYFQGNSAPDKSGLPSDRFSAERTGGSVSTLTIQRTQQEDSAVYLCASSSELAGGQTQYFGPGTRLLVL.

There are many counts of this clonotype. The genes are TRBV7-2 and TRBJ2-3; the match to TRBD2 covers 10 bases. The CDR3 is 11 amino acids. The V segment lost 9 bases and the J segment 7 bases; nucleotides outside the gene matches: 1. Germline V gives CDR1 SGHTA, CDR2 FQGNSA. The DNA of the CDR3 is TGTGCCAGTAGCGGGAGGTATACGCAGTATTTT. Residues: CASSGRYTQYF.

This clonotype has just a few counts. The chain has TRBV10-3 and TRBJ1-2, with 8 bases fitting TRBD1. This CDR3 region has 16 residues. The V and J ends lost 5 bases and 4 bases, in that order; junction bases with no gene match: 12. Germline V gives CDR1 ENHRY, CDR2 SYGVKD. The CDR3, as DNA: TGTGCCATCAGTATAAACCCAGGGGGCGGAGGCTATGGCTACACCTTC. Protein sequence: CAISINPGGGGYGYTF.

The chain uses TRBV6-5 and TRBJ2-5; D may correspond to TRBD1 or TRBD2 (5 bases each). Germline V lookup: CDR1 MNHEY, CDR2 SVGAGI. V was trimmed by 5 bases and J by 3 bases, leaving 13 bases between them. The CDR3 covers 14 residues. The CDR3 spells CASSRGVGKETQYF. The CDR3 DNA reads as TGTGCCAGCAGTAGGGGAGTGGGTAAAGAGACCCAGTACTTC.

The CDR3 spells CSARVRTGGTGELFF. CDR3 bases: TGCAGTGCTAGAGTTAGGACAGGGGGCACCGGGGAGCTGTTTTTT. V usage is TRBV20-1 and J usage is TRBJ2-2; the match to TRBD1 covers 10 bases. This CDR3 has 15 residues. The V and J ends lost 1 base and 4 bases, in that order; junction bases with no gene match: 3. Germline loops: CDR1 DFQATT, CDR2 SNEGSKA (reference sequence).

The chain combines TRBV12-3 or TRBV12-4 with TRBJ2-1, with 9 bases lining up with TRBD2. Trimming at V came to 3 bases and at J to 7 bases, leaving 1 base not matched to a gene. This CDR3 is 13 amino acids long. The CDR3 loop reads CASSFTSGNEQFF. In DNA form, the CDR3 reads TGTGCCAGCAGTTTTACTAGCGGGAATGAGCAGTTCTTC.

V and J are TRBV28 and TRBJ1-1, with D perhaps matching TRBD1 (5 bases). Trimming took 4 bases from V and 1 from J, leaving 13 bases between them. The germline V gene has CDR1 MDHEN and CDR2 SYDVKM. CDR3 length equals 15 residues. The DNA for the CDR3 is TGTGCCAGCAGTTCGCACAGGATGACGAACACTGAAGCTTTCTTT. It is translated as CASSSHRMTNTEAFF.

The chain couples TRBV18 to TRBJ2-3; 10 bases fit TRBD2. This CDR3 contains 17 residues. The ends lost 3 bases at V and 2 bases at J; junction bases unmatched: 8. Looked up from germline, CDR1 is KGHSH and CDR2 is LQKENI. CDR3 sequence reads: CASSPVPGTSVTDTQYF. Here the CDR3 DNA reads TGTGCCAGCTCACCCGTGCCCGGGACTAGCGTCACAGATACGCAGTATTTT.

This clonotype was detected ten times or more. The rearrangement uses TRBV6-6 and TRBJ1-3, with a tentative D call TRBD1 (5 bases). Trimming stripped 0 bases from V and 0 bases from J, with 12 bases between. Germline CDR1 MNHNY, CDR2 SVGAGI (reference sequence). This CDR3 has 17 residues. The CDR3 DNA sequence: TGTGCCAGCAGTTACTCCTGGACACCCTACTCTGGAAACACCATATATTTT. It specifies CASSYSWTPYSGNTIYF.

This clonotype was observed a handful of times. The J gene is TRBJ1-1, the V gene TRBV7-2, with D unresolved. CDR1 and CDR2 from the germline V gene are SGHTA and FQGNSA. The V gene lost 6 bases and the J gene lost 3 bases, with 14 bases spanning the gap. This CDR3 is 14 amino acids long. The CDR3 DNA follows: TGTGCCAGCAGTTTCCGGAGAGAAGACACTGAAGCTTTCTTT. It is translated as CASSFRREDTEAFF.

A word on this clonotype: A read error is possible here, since a much larger clone lies one base away. The conserved phenylalanine or tryptophan normally closing the CDR3 is absent here, so this likely arose from a read error. The genes are TRBV12-3 or TRBV12-4 and TRBJ1-1, with TRBD1 matching 8 bases. This CDR3 is built from 14 residues. With V trimmed by 6 bases and J by 5 bases, 8 bases remained unmatched. The CDR3 here is CASRPDRGVTEAFL. CDR3 bases: TGTGCCAGCAGACCCGACAGGGGTGTTACTGAAGCTTTCCTT.

The CDR3 reads CASRDSKWGYTF. The DNA of the CDR3 is TGTGCCAGCAGGGACAGCAAATGGGGCTACACCTTC. This chain uses TRBV27 with TRBJ1-2, with a possible D match to TRBD1 (6 bases). The CDR3 length is 12 residues. V was shortened by 6 bases and J by 8 bases, with 13 bases between the two germline ends. Germline V gene sequence: CDR1 MNHEY, CDR2 SMNVEV (reference sequence).

This clonotype was seen repeatedly, ten times or more. This sequence joins TRBV7-2 and TRBJ1-2, with 7 positions matching TRBD1. The CDR3 has 17 amino acids. Germline V CDR1 and CDR2: SGHTA, FQGNSA. The J segment lost 7 bases and the V segment lost 2 bases, leaving 16 bases of the junction unmatched. The CDR3 DNA reads as TGTGCCAGCAGCTTAATGGGACAGCCAGGCTTAGCACGTGGCTACACCTTC. Its translation: CASSLMGQPGLARGYTF.

The chain employs TRBV10-3 and TRBJ2-1, with 7 positions matching TRBD2. The CDR3 consists of 15 residues. Germline CDR1 is ENHRY and CDR2 is SYGVKD. V was clipped by 4 bases and J by 5 bases; unmatched bases: 8. The CDR3 nucleotides are TGTGCCATCAGTGTTGGGAGGGCCGATAACAATGAGCAGTTCTTC. This translates into CAISVGRADNNEQFF.

The V call is TRBV19, the J call TRBJ1-1; D is ambiguous. The CDR3 has 11 residues. The germline V gene encodes CDR1 LNHDA and CDR2 SQIVND (reference sequence). V was shortened by 6 bases and J by 2 bases, with 4 bases between the two germline ends. This CDR3 is CASRDNTEAFF. The CDR3 DNA sequence: TGTGCCAGTAGGGATAACACTGAAGCTTTCTTT.

CDR3 DNA: TGTGCCAGCCATACCGGAGGACACGAAGCTTTCTTT. This encodes CASHTGGHEAFF. The chain carries TRBV6-2 or TRBV6-3 and TRBJ1-1; weak D call: TRBD1 (5 bases). V was trimmed by 8 bases and J by 8 bases, leaving 15 bases between them. The germline gives CDR1 MNHEY, CDR2 SVGEGT. The CDR3 is 12 residues long.

The sample holds a few counts of this clonotype. Because the CDR3 is missing its conserved closing phenylalanine or tryptophan, this is likely a read error. Because the CDR3's place on the DNA is in doubt, the DNA is left out and the CDR3 is given as listed by TCRdb. The chain combines TRBV9 with TRBJ2-2; the D call of TRBD1 is as the table states it, not checked on the DNA. Germline V gene lookup returns CDR1 SGDLS and CDR2 YYNGEE. Ends included, the CDR3 has 11 residues. The CDR3 region is CASSVARPGTI.

J is TRBJ2-7 and V is TRBV11-2; D is unclear. The germline V gene encodes CDR1 SGHAT and CDR2 FQNNGV. The CDR3 totals 14 residues. The ends were cut back, 2 bases at V and 3 bases at J, with 11 bases in the middle. CDR3 loop: CASSLSFGDYEQYV. The CDR3 coding sequence is TGTGCCAGCAGCTTATCCTTCGGCGACTACGAGCAGTACGTC.

CDR3: CASRPVAGSARTYTGELFF. The CDR3 DNA reads as TGTGCCAGCAGGCCCGTCGCGGGTAGCGCGAGGACCTACACCGGGGAGCTGTTTTTT. The gene calls are TRBV7-9 and TRBJ2-2, with a weak D call TRBD2 (5 bases). Germline V gene data show CDR1 as SEHNR and CDR2 as FQNEAQ (reference sequence). The CDR3 spans 19 residues. Trimming left V 6 bases short and J 3 bases short, with 26 bases between.

The J gene is TRBJ2-7, the V gene TRBV5-6; TRBD2 matches at 13 bases. Trimming cost V 0 bases and J 10 bases; bases outside gene matches: 10. Germline V CDR1 and CDR2: SGHDT, YYEEEE. The length of the CDR3 is 16 residues. Here the CDR3 DNA reads TGTGCCAGCAGCTTGGCCCTTCGGACTAGCGGGAGCCTTCAGTACGTC. Its translation is CASSLALRTSGSLQYV.

This clonotype was observed a handful of times. The chain combines TRBV19 with TRBJ2-1; TRBD2 matches 10 bases. This CDR3 has 19 amino acids. Germline loops: CDR1 LNHDA, CDR2 SQIVND (reference sequence). Unmatched junction bases numbered 11, after V lost 3 bases and J lost 0 bases. In nucleotides, the CDR3 is TGTGCCAGTAGTATTACTAGGACTAGCGGATTCAGCTCCTACAATGAGCAGTTCTTC. Its protein product is CASSITRTSGFSSYNEQFF. The complete variable domain, with remaining parts taken from reference TRBV19 and TRBJ2-1, reads DGGITQSPKYLFRKEGQNVTLSCEQNLNHDAMYWYRQDPGQGLRLIYYSQIVNDFQKGDIAEGYSVSREKKESFPLTVTSAQKNPTAFYLCASSITRTSGFSSYNEQFFGPGTRLTVL.

By sample share, this clonotype is medium-sized. The rearrangement links TRBV7-2 to TRBJ2-7, with TRBD2 matching 7 bases. Per the germline V gene, CDR1 is SGHTA and CDR2 is FQGNSA. This CDR3 comprises 15 residues. V lost 5 bases, J lost 4 bases, and 11 bases stayed unmatched. The CDR3 here is CASSTSWDGGYEQYF. In DNA form, the CDR3 reads TGTGCCAGCAGCACATCCTGGGACGGGGGGTACGAGCAGTACTTC.

This clonotype was seen more than once but under ten times. The chain carries TRBV14 and TRBJ2-5, with D perhaps TRBD1 (6 bases). Germline CDR1 reads SGHDN; CDR2 reads FVKESK. V was cut by 4 bases and J by 2 bases, with 17 bases left in between. This CDR3 region has 16 residues. The CDR3 region has the DNA TGTGCCAGCAGCCTCCAAACCATAGGACAGCAAGAGACCCAGTACTTC. The encoded protein is CASSLQTIGQQETQYF.

This clonotype was counted once. This chain uses TRBV11-2 with TRBJ1-1; D is perhaps TRBD1 (6 bases). V was shortened by 4 bases and J by 4 bases, with 16 bases between the two germline ends. CDR1 is SGHAT, CDR2 FQNNGV, per germline. CDR3 size: 15 residues. The chain's CDR3 is CASSSNTGRATEAFF. The CDR3 DNA reads as TGTGCCAGCAGCTCGAACACAGGGAGGGCCACTGAAGCTTTCTTT.

V and J are TRBV20-1 and TRBJ2-3; 12 positions match TRBD2. V was clipped by 0 bases and J by 0 bases; unmatched bases: 1. CDR1 is DFQATT and CDR2 is SNEGSKA in the germline V gene (reference sequence). The CDR3 is 16 residues long. CDR3 coding DNA: TGCAGTGCTAGAGAAGGGACTAGCGGGAGCACAGATACGCAGTATTTT. It encodes CSAREGTSGSTDTQYF.

This clonotype was counted a few times. The CDR3 region is CASTQAGGGDTF. CDR3 bases: TGTGCCAGCACCCAAGCCGGTGGTGGAGACACCTTC. The chain combines TRBV6-8 with TRBJ1-2; D unclear. The CDR3 covers 12 residues. The V gene's germline CDR1 is MNHGY and CDR2 SAAAGT. Trimming left V 7 bases short and J 12 bases short, with 18 bases between.

The CDR3 DNA reads TGCAGTGCTAGAGGGGACAGGGCGGTCGGCACTGAAGCTTTCTTT. Translated: CSARGDRAVGTEAFF. J is TRBJ1-1 and V is TRBV20-1, with TRBD1 matching 9 bases. The V gene end was trimmed by 1 base and the J gene end by 4 bases; junction bases not matched to a gene: 7. Germline values: CDR1 DFQATT, CDR2 SNEGSKA (reference sequence). The CDR3 is made up of 15 amino acids.

This chain links TRBV7-6 with TRBJ2-2, with a weak D call TRBD2 (6 bases). Germline V gives CDR1 SGHVS, CDR2 FNYEAQ. V was pared by 5 bases and J by 1 base, with 11 bases between. The CDR3 has 15 amino acids. The CDR3 coding sequence is TGTGCCAGCAGCGGAGGGACTGGGAACACCGGGGAGCTGTTTTTT. It yields the protein CASSGGTGNTGELFF.